The clone carrying this T cell receptor (beta chain) was observed many times. Its antigen is still unknown. This entry comes from a study of T-cell reconstitution after alpha-beta-depleted transplantation in children. Study-wide points: T-cell numbers and diversity, one year after transplant, stemmed largely from T cells that were newly produced. As was reported, about two months after transplant, alpha-beta T cells came from several hundred expanded graft clones. Several patients had high TCRbeta diversity at day 60; it came from surviving recipient T cells and thymic progenitors.

Unique molecular identifiers featured in how the TCRbeta library was prepared. TCRdb re-called the PCR reads with MiXCR, one entry per CDR3 protein. The table records 240,000 or so distinct CDR3 sequences, 7.5% to 9.5% of them present only once. V shed 5 bases and J shed 0 bases, with 15 bases lying between them. Germline CDR1 is SGHKS and CDR2 is YYEKEE (reference sequence). The CDR3 contains 17 residues. The starting material was PBMCs, mostly from graft donor cells, obtained 180 days after TCRalphabeta/CD19-depleted stem cell transplant. This chain connects TRBV5-5 to TRBJ2-6, with D hard to call. The origin of this receptor is a male patient younger than 18 who had a stem cell transplant for acute lymphoblastic leukemia, so the T cells may come from the graft donor. The CDR3 loop is CASSSTYFASGANVLTF. The CDR3 region has the DNA TGTGCCAGCAGTTCTACCTACTTCGCCTCTGGGGCCAACGTCCTGACTTTC.